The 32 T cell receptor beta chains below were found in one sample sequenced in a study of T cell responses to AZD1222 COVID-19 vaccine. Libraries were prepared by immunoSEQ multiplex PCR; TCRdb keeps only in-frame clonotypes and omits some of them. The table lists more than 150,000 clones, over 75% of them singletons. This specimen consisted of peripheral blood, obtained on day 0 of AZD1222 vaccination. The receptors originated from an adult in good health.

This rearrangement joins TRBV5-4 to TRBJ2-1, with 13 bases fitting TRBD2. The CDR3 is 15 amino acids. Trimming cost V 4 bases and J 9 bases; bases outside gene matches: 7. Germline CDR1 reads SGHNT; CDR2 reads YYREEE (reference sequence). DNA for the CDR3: TGTGCCAGCAGCCCTACTAGCGGGGGGGCGATTGAGCAGTTCTTC. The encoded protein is CASSPTSGGAIEQFF.

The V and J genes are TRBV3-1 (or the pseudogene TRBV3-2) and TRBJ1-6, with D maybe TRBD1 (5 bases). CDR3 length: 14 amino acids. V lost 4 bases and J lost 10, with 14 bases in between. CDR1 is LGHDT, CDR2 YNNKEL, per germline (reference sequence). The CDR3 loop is CASSPTGGPSPLHF. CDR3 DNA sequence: TGTGCCAGCAGCCCCACCGGGGGTCCATCACCCCTCCACTTT.

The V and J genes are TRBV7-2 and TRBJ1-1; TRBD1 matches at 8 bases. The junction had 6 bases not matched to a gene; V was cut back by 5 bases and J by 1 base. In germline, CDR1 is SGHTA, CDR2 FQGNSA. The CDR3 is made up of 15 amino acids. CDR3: CASSPTQGANTEAFF. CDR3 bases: TGTGCCAGCAGCCCAACCCAGGGGGCGAACACTGAAGCTTTCTTT.

CDR3 coding DNA: TGTGCCAGTAGCCGACTAGCGGGGGGGCATAATGAGCAGTTCTTC. Its protein is CASSRLAGGHNEQFF. The V and J genes are TRBV19 and TRBJ2-1; 14 positions match TRBD2. The CDR3 length is 15 residues. Germline V CDR1 and CDR2: LNHDA, SQIVND (reference sequence). The ends lost 6 bases at V and 7 bases at J; junction bases unmatched: 5.

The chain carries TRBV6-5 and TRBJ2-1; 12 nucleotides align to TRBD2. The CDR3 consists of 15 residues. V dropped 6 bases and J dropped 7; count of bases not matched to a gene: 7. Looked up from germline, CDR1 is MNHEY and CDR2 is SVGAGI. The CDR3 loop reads CASSSLAGGPNEQFF. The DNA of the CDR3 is TGTGCCAGCAGCAGTCTAGCGGGGGGGCCGAATGAGCAGTTCTTC.

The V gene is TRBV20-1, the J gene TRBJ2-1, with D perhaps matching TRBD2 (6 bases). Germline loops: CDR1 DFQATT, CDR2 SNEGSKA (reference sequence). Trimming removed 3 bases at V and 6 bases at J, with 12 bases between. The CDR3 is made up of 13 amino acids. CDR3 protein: CSASYGGTNEQFF. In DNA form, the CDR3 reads TGCAGTGCTAGTTACGGGGGAACCAATGAGCAGTTCTTC.

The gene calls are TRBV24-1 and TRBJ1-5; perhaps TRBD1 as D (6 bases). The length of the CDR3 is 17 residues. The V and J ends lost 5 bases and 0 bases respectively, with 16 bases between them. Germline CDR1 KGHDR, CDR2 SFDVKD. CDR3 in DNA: TGTGCCACCAGTGGATCCGGCAGGGGCTATAGCAATCAGCCCCAGCATTTT. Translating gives CATSGSGRGYSNQPQHF.

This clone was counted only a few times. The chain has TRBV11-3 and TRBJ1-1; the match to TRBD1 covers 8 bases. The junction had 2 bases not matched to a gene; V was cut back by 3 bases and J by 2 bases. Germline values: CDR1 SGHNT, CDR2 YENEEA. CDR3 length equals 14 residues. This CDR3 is CASSLDRVNTEAFF. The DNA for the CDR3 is TGTGCCAGCAGCTTGGACAGGGTCAACACTGAAGCTTTCTTT.

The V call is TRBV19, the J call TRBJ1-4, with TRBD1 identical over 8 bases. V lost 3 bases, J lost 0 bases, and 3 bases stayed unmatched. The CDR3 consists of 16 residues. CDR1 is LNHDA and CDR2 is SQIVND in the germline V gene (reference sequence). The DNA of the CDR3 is TGTGCCAGTAGTATCAGGGGGCAGGCAACTAATGAAAAACTGTTTTTT. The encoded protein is CASSIRGQATNEKLFF.

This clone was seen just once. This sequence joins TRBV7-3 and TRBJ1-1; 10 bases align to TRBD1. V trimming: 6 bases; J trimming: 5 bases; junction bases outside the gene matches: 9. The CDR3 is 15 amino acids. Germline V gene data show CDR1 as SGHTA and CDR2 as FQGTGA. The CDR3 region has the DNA TGTGCCAGCAGAATGACAGGGGGCGCCGGGACTGAAGCTTTCTTT. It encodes CASRMTGGAGTEAFF. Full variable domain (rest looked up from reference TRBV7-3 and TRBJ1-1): GAGVSQTPSNKVTEKGKYVELRCDPISGHTALYWYRQSLGQGPEFLIYFQGTGAADDSGLPNDRFFAVRPEGSVSTLKIQRTERGDSAVYLCASRMTGGAGTEAFFGQGTRLTVV.

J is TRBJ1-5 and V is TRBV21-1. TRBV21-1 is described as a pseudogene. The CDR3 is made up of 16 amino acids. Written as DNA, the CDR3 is TGTGCCAGCATGCTTTCGGGGGCCTTGGGCAATCAGCCCCAGCATTTT. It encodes CASMLSGALGNQPQHF.

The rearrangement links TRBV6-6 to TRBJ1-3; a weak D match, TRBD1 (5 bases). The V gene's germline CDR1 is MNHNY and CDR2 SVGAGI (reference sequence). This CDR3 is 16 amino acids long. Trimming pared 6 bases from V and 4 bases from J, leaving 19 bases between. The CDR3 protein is CASSHPGTENGNTIYF. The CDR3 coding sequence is TGTGCCAGCAGCCATCCCGGGACGGAGAACGGAAACACCATATATTTT.

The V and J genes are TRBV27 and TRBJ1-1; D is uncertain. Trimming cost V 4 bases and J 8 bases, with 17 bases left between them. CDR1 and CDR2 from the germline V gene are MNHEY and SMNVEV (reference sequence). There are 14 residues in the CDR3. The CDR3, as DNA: TGTGCCAGCAGTTCCCTCCCTCTCGAGCTCGAAGCTTTCTTT. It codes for CASSSLPLELEAFF.

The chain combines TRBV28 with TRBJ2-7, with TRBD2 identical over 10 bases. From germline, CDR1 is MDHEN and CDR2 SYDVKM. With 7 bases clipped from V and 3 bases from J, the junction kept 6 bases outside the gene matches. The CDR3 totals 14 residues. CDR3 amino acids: CASKGLAGDYEQYF. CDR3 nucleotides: TGTGCCAGCAAGGGCCTAGCGGGAGACTACGAGCAGTACTTC.

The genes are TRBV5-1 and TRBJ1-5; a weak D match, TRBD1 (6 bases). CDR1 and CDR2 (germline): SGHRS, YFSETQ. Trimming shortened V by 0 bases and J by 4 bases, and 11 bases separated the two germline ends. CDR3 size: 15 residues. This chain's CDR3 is CASSLGGQGNQPQHF. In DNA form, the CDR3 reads TGCGCCAGCAGCTTGGGAGGTCAGGGGAATCAGCCCCAGCATTTT.

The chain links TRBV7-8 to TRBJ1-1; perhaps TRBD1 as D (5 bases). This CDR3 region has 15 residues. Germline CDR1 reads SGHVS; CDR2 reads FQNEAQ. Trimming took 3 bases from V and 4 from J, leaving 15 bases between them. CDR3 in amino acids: CASSFAGSGPTEAFF. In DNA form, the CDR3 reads TGTGCCAGCAGCTTCGCTGGATCAGGGCCCACTGAAGCTTTCTTT. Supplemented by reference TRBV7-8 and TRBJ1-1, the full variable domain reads GAGVSQSPRYKVAKRGQDVALRCDPISGHVSLFWYQQALGQGPEFLTYFQNEAQLDKSGLPSDRFFAERPEGSVSTLKIQRTQQEDSAVYLCASSFAGSGPTEAFFGQGTRLTVV.

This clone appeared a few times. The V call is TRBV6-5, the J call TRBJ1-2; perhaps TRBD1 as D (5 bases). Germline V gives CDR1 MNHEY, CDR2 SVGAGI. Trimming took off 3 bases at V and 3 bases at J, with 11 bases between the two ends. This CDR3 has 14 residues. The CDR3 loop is CASSYNRGHYGYTF. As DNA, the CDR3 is TGTGCCAGCAGTTATAACCGGGGCCACTATGGCTACACCTTC.

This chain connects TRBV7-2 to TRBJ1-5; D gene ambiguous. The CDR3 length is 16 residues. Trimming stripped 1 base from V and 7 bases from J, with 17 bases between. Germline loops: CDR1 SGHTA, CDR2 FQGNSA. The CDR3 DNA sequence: TGTGCCAGCAGCTTAGACACGGTTCCTAGGGCACAGCCCCAGCATTTT. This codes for CASSLDTVPRAQPQHF.

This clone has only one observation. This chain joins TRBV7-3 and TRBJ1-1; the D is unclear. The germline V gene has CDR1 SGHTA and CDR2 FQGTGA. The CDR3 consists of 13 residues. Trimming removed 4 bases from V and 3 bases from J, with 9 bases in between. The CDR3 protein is CASSSNLDTEAFF. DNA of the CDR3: TGTGCCAGCAGCTCGAACCTGGACACTGAAGCTTTCTTT.

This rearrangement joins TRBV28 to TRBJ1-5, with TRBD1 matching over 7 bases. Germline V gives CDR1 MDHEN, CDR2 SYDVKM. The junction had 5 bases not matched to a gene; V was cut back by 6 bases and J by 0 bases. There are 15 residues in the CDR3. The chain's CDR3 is CASRGQILSNQPQHF. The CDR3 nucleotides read TGTGCCAGCAGGGGACAGATCCTTAGCAATCAGCCCCAGCATTTT.

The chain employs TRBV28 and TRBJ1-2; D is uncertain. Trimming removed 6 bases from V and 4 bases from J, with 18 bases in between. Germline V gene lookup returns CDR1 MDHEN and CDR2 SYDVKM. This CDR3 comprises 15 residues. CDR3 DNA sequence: TGTGCCAGCAGCCCTCCGCCGGCCCTGCTCTATGGCTACACCTTC. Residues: CASSPPPALLYGYTF.

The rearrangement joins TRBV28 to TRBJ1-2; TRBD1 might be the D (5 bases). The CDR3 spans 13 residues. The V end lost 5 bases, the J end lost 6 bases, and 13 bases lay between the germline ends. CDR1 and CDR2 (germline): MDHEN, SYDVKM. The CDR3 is CASSPGTANGYTF. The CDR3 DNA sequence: TGTGCCAGCAGTCCAGGGACCGCCAATGGCTACACCTTC.

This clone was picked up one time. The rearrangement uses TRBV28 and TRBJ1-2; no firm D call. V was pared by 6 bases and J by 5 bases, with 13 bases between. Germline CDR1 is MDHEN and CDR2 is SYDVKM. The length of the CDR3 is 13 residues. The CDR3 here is CASRTRARYGYTF. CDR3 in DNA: TGTGCCAGCAGGACGAGGGCTCGGTATGGCTACACCTTC.

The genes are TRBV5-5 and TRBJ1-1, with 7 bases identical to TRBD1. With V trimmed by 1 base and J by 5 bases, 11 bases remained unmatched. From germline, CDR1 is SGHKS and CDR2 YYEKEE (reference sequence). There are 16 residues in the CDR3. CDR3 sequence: CASSLWGKTGPTEAFF. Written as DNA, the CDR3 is TGTGCCAGCAGCTTGTGGGGCAAGACAGGGCCAACTGAAGCTTTCTTT.

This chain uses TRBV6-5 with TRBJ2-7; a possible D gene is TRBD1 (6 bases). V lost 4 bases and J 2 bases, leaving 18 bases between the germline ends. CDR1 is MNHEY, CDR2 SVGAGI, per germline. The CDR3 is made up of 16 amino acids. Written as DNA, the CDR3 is TGTGCCAGCAGTTTTCCCGCAGGGGTTAGAACCTACGAGCAGTACTTC. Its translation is CASSFPAGVRTYEQYF.

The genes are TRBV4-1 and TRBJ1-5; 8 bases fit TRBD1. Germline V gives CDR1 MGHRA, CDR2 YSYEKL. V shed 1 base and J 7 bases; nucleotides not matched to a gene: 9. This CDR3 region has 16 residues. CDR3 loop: CASSQVRQGSRQPQHF. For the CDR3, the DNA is TGCGCCAGCAGCCAAGTAAGACAGGGGTCCAGGCAGCCCCAGCATTTT.

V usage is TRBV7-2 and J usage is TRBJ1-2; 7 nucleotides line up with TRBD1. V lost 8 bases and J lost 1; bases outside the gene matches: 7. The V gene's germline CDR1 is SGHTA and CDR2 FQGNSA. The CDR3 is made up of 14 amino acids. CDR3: CASGTATLNYGYTF. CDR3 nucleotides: TGTGCCAGCGGGACAGCGACACTTAACTATGGCTACACCTTC.

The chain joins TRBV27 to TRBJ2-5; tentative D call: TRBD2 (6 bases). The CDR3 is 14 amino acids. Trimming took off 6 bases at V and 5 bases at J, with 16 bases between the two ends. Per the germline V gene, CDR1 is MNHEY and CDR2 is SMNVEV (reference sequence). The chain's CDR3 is CASSQGGAEETQYF. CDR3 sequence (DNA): TGTGCCAGCAGCCAAGGAGGGGCCGAGGAGACCCAGTACTTC.

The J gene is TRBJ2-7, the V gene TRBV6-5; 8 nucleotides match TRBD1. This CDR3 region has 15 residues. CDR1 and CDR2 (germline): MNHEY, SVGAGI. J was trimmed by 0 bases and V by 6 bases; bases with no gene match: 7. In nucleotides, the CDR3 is TGTGCCAGCAGGCGATTGGGGACAGGCTCCTACGAGCAGTACTTC. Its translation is CASRRLGTGSYEQYF.

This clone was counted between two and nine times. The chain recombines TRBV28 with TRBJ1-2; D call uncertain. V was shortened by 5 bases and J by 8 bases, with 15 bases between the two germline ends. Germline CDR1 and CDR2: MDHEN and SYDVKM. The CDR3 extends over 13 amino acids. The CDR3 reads CASSLGTFKGYTF. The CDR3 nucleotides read TGTGCCAGCAGTCTCGGCACCTTCAAAGGCTACACCTTC.

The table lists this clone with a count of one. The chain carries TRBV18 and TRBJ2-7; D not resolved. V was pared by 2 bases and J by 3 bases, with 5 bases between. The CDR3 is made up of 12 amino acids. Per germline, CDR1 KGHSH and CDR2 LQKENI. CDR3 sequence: CASSPENYEQYF. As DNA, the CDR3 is TGTGCCAGCTCACCAGAGAACTACGAGCAGTACTTC.

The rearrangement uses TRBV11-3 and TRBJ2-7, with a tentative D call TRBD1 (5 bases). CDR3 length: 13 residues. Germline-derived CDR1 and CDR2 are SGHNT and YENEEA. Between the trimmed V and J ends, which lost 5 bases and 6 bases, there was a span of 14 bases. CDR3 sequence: CASSVNQGSEQYF. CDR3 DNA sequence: TGTGCCAGCAGCGTAAATCAGGGAAGCGAGCAGTACTTC.